Listed below are T cell receptor beta chains from one sample, sequenced in a study of CD8 T cells in ankylosing spondylitis. TCRdb used MiXCR to reprocess the 5' RACE reads, holding one entry per CDR3 protein. Here the sample spans some 300,000 distinct CDR3 sequences, around 21% being singletons. The sample comprised blood, either unsorted or a sorted T cell fraction (not recorded which). The source of these receptors is a female donor with ankylosing spondylitis or in good health (not recorded which). Each CDR3 is given without its conserved first and last residue.

TRBV27,TSSPSQGRYSNQPQH
TRBV2,ASSAFRDISVGEQY
TRBV6-2/TRBV6-3,AGRLAGGKNEQY
TRBV9,ASSASGENNHEQY
TRBV29-1,SVRDRSNYGYT
TRBV7-2,ASSLGSANTGELF
TRBV4-1,ASSRTNRLAGGHQETQY
TRBV20-1,SASGLGEQY
TRBV6-1,ASRGQAEAF
TRBV20-1,SAPGQGQETQY
TRBV21-1,ASSLPRGDPRGYEQY
TRBV2,ASSEGQVLYTGELF
TRBV6-2/TRBV6-3,ASTFGLAGTYEQY
TRBV29-1,SVEVRLAGEQY
TRBV12-3/TRBV12-4,ASSLGTAAGNTIY
TRBV3-1,ASSEASETQY
TRBV6-1,ASTYRRGSTEAF
TRBV12-3/TRBV12-4,DSSLGVNEQF
TRBV4-3,ASSRGTSGRGGQETQY
TRBV20-1,SEGLDRDHTQY
TRBV20-1,SARNGGDGYT
TRBV29-1,SVEEGGDEQY
TRBV25-1,ASSPQPATYEQY
TRBV7-9,ASRGDGEHSNQPQH
TRBV5-1,ASSSVALGGNNEQF
TRBV4-3,ASSQDLRREQY
TRBV4-3,ASSQVGGWGELF
TRBV11-2,ASSLEVLVEQF
TRBV5-1,ASSLGDTNYGYT
TRBV20-1,SARERVEAF
TRBV12-3/TRBV12-4,ASSRASGSPLH
TRBV12-3/TRBV12-4,ASSGQGKNQETQY
TRBV12-3/TRBV12-4,ASSQRGRETQY
TRBV29-1,SVGPGDGYEQY
TRBV5-1,ASSSASGVYTDTQY
TRBV7-9,ASSLKGTGGEQY
TRBV29-1,SVEWGPSYEQY
TRBV12-3/TRBV12-4,ASTSLETQY
TRBV20-1,SARDMRREAF
TRBV29-1,SVDRFLLAGAQETQY
TRBV30,AWSVRSQPQH
TRBV20-1,SADLDPLYEQY
TRBV4-3,ASSPGLHNEQF
TRBV4-2,ASSQGEPAITDTQY
TRBV7-2,ASSSKGLDGYT
TRBV20-1,SARRSGSYNEQF
TRBV10-3,AITAGAPYNEQF
TRBV4-3,ASSQVGPQGRYDSQPQH